This TCR beta chain was recovered during a study of T cell responses to AZD1222 COVID-19 vaccine. Whole-study context: Doses given second, at about 4 or about 12 weeks, were pooled.

The assay was immunoSEQ multiplex PCR, and TCRdb's table has in-frame clones only and misses some. The profile shows more than 100,000 clones, about 90% of them singletons. To note about this clone: Its antigen is not known. At one end the junction does not follow the germline gene, possibly because of a read error.

General study results and limits: Repertoires were obtained only post-peak T cell response.

Germline CDR1 is LNHDA and CDR2 is SQIVND (reference sequence). This CDR3 contains 11 residues. The clonotype was recovered from an adult in good health. The material sequenced was peripheral blood, taken on day 0 of AZD1222 vaccination. The chain uses TRBV19 and TRBJ1-2; possibly TRBD1 for D (5 bases). CDR3: CASGHWEGGAF. The DNA of the CDR3 is TGTGCCAGTGGACATTGGGAGGGAGGAGCCTTC.